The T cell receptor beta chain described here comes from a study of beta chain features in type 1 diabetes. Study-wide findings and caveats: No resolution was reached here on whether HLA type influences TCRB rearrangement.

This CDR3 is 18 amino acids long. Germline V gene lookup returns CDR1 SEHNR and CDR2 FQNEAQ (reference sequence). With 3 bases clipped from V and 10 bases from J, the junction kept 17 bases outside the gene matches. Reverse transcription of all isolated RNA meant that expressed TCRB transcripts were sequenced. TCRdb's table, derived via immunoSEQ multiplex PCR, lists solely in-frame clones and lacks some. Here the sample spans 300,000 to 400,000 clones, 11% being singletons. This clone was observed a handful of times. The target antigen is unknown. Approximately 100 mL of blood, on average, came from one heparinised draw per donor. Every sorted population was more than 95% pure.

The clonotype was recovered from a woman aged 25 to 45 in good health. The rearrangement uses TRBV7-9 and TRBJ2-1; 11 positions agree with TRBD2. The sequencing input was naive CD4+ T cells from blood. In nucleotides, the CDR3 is TGTGCCAGCAGCTTCCTTATAGGGGGGACTAGCGGTATCTCGGAGCAGTTCTTC. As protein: CASSFLIGGTSGISEQFF.